The source of this TCR beta chain is a study of identical twins. Study-level points and caveats: Models, which agreed with sharing between unrelated individuals, nonetheless underestimated the out-of-frame TCR alpha sharing seen in monozygotic twins.

V was clipped by 1 base and J by 4 bases, with 10 bases between them. CDR1 SNHLY and CDR2 FYNNEI come from the germline V gene. The CDR3 spans 14 residues. Points on this clonotype: Its antigen is unknown.

TCRdb fed the 5' RACE reads into MiXCR, producing one record per CDR3 protein. This repertoire shows about 530,000 distinct CDR3 sequences, around 24% found once; its top ten account for approximately 0.52%. These data were likewise used in another study, on yellow fever vaccine responses in identical twins.

This TCR derives from a woman aged 18-29 years in good health. Sequencing input: CD4+ T cells sorted from blood. The chain carries TRBV2 and TRBJ1-1; D not certain. The CDR3 region has the DNA TGTGCCAGCAGTGAAGAGGTGCTGGGCACTGAAGCTTTCTTT. Translation: CASSEEVLGTEAFF. Complete variable domain (other parts from reference TRBV2 and TRBJ1-1): EPEVTQTPSHQVTQMGQEVILRCVPISNHLYFYWYRQILGQKVEFLVSFYNNEISEKSEIFDDQFSVERPDGSNFTLKIRSTKLEDSAMYFCASSEEVLGTEAFFGQGTRLTVV.